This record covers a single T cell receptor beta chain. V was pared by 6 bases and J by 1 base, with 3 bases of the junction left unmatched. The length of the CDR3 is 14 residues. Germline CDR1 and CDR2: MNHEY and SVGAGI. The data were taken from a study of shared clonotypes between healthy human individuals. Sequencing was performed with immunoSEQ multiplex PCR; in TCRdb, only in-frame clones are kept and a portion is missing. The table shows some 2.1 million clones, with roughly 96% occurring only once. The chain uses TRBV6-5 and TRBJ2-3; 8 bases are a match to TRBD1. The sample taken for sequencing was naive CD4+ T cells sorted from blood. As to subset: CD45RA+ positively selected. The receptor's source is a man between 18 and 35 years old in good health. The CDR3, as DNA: TGTGCCAGCAGGAAGACAGGGGGCACAGATACGCAGTATTTT. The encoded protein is CASRKTGGTDTQYF.